A single sample gave rise to the 20 T cell receptor beta chains below, sequenced in a study of blood T cells in healthy people across ages. Sample-barcoded 5' priming and a J-beta primer mix drove a second PCR of roughly 6 to 12 cycles. One entry per CDR3 protein, called by TCRdb with MiXCR from the 5' RACE reads. The sample consists of 540,000 or so distinct CDR3 sequences, around 24% of them appearing once. This same sample was also taken into another study, of T cells of mothers and their children.

Sequenced material: blood. The receptor source for this set is a boy aged 10-17 years in good health.

A few counts support this clonotype. The chain uses TRBV28 and TRBJ2-5; D not certain. CDR3 length: 13 amino acids. V was shortened by 6 bases and J by 5 bases, with 13 bases between the two germline ends. CDR1 and CDR2 from the germline V gene are MDHEN and SYDVKM. CDR3 sequence (DNA): TGTGCCAGCAGCCCCCTGTCTGGGGAGACCCAGTACTTC. Its translation: CASSPLSGETQYF.

The chain links TRBV7-6 to TRBJ1-1; 8 bases fit TRBD1. Germline V gene data show CDR1 as SGHVS and CDR2 as FNYEAQ. Trimming took 5 bases from V and 3 from J; bases not matched to a gene: 5. This CDR3 spans 14 amino acids. CDR3 sequence (DNA): TGTGCCAGCAGCCAGGGGGCGGGTTACACTGAAGCTTTCTTT. It yields the protein CASSQGAGYTEAFF.

This clonotype was detected a few times. V and J are TRBV28 and TRBJ1-1, with D tentatively TRBD1 (6 bases). The germline V gene encodes CDR1 MDHEN and CDR2 SYDVKM. The CDR3 runs 14 residues. V dropped 4 bases and J dropped 1 base, with 10 bases sitting between them. CDR3 loop: CASSYRAPNTEAFF. CDR3 nucleotides: TGTGCCAGCAGTTACAGGGCTCCGAACACTGAAGCTTTCTTT.

For this clonotype: One end of the junction fails to match germline, which may point to a read error. This sequence joins TRBV7-7 and TRBJ2-3; TRBD2 aligns across 11 bases. Germline V gives CDR1 SSHAT, CDR2 FNYEAQ (reference sequence). This CDR3 is built from 16 residues. This CDR3 is CASSSALAGGLDTQYF. Here the CDR3 DNA reads TGTGCTAGCAGCTCCGCCTTAGCGGGAGGGCTAGATACGCAGTATTTT.

V usage is TRBV28 and J usage is TRBJ1-3; 10 bases map to TRBD1. V dropped 5 bases and J dropped 4; count of bases not matched to a gene: 11. The CDR3 contains 17 residues. Per the germline V gene, CDR1 is MDHEN and CDR2 is SYDVKM. CDR3 in amino acids: CASSPGQGTSAGNTIYF. CDR3 nucleotide sequence: TGTGCCAGCAGTCCGGGACAGGGGACGTCGGCCGGAAACACCATATATTTT.

The CDR3: CASALEGGEYQPQHF. CDR3 DNA sequence: TGTGCCAGCGCTCTTGAAGGGGGAGAATATCAGCCCCAGCATTTT. The J gene is TRBJ1-5, the V gene TRBV27; tentatively, D is TRBD1 (6 bases). Trimming removed 8 bases from V and 5 bases from J, with 19 bases in between. The germline V gene has CDR1 MNHEY and CDR2 SMNVEV (reference sequence). The CDR3 spans 15 residues.

The CDR3 DNA sequence: TGTGCCAGCAGCTTAGCGCAGGAGACCTACGAGCAGTACTTC. Amino acids: CASSLAQETYEQYF. The chain joins TRBV7-6 to TRBJ2-7; D not certain. This CDR3 comprises 14 residues. Germline-derived CDR1 and CDR2 are SGHVS and FNYEAQ. V was cut by 0 bases and J by 2 bases, with 8 bases left in between.

V and J are TRBV7-2 and TRBJ2-5; tentatively, D is TRBD1 or TRBD2 (5 bases each). The DNA matches TRBJ2-7 better at its end, which makes the J call doubtful. The CDR3 length is 13 residues. The germline V gene has CDR1 SGHTA and CDR2 FQGNSA. The CDR3 here is CATEEDTSYEQYF. The DNA for the CDR3 is TGTGCTACCGAGGAGGACACGAGCTACGAGCAGTACTTC.

The chain couples TRBV9 to TRBJ2-5; 8 nucleotides agree with TRBD1. TRBJ2-1 explains the end of the DNA better; the J call may be wrong. Germline V lookup: CDR1 SGDLS, CDR2 YYNGEE. This CDR3 has 15 residues. DNA for the CDR3: TGTGCCAGCAGCGTAGGGGGACGACAGGGGAATGAGCAGTTCTTC. It is translated as CASSVGGRQGNEQFF.

In its sample, this clonotype was seen a few times. The chain employs TRBV6-2 or TRBV6-3 and TRBJ2-1, with 10 bases identical to TRBD2. The germline CDR1 and CDR2 sequences are MNHEY and SVGEGT. The CDR3 totals 16 residues. V was pared by 2 bases and J by 6 bases, with 7 bases of the junction left unmatched. The CDR3 DNA is TGTGCCAGCAGTTACCTCAGCGGGGGGGCCGGCAATGAGCAGTTCTTC. It translates to CASSYLSGGAGNEQFF.

The chain links TRBV27 to TRBJ1-2, with D perhaps TRBD1 (5 bases). With 2 bases removed from V and 4 bases from J, the gap between germline ends came to 11 bases. Looked up from germline, CDR1 is MNHEY and CDR2 is SMNVEV (reference sequence). The CDR3 consists of 14 residues. The CDR3 DNA reads TGTGCCAGCAGTTTAGGGGGGGTTCGCTATGGCTACACCTTC. It codes for CASSLGGVRYGYTF.

The V and J genes are TRBV6-1 and TRBJ2-3; 8 nucleotides align to TRBD2. From germline, CDR1 is MNHNS and CDR2 SASEGT. V was pared by 4 bases and J by 3 bases, with 3 bases of the junction left unmatched. There are 14 residues in the CDR3. The CDR3, as DNA: TGTGCCAGCAGTGGCGGGGGGAAGACAGATACGCAGTATTTT. Residues: CASSGGGKTDTQYF.

CDR3 region: CASAGQGVGSGNTIYF. CDR3 nucleotide sequence: TGTGCCAGCGCCGGGCAGGGCGTAGGCTCTGGAAACACCATATATTTT. The chain links TRBV28 to TRBJ1-3; TRBD1 is a possible D gene (5 bases). Germline CDR1 and CDR2: MDHEN and SYDVKM. V lost 8 bases, J lost 0 bases, and 17 bases lay in between. This CDR3 contains 16 residues.

The count of this clonotype is one. The CDR3: CASSSVSGQETQYF. Here the CDR3 DNA reads TGTGCCAGCAGTTCGGTTAGCGGGCAAGAGACCCAGTACTTC. V gene TRBV6-2 or TRBV6-3 combines with J gene TRBJ2-5, with 7 bases fitting TRBD2. The CDR3 sequence is 14 residues long. V dropped 4 bases and J dropped 2; count of bases not matched to a gene: 4. Germline V gene data show CDR1 as MNHEY and CDR2 as SVGEGT.

This clonotype was detected many times. The V gene is TRBV6-6, the J gene TRBJ1-5; possibly TRBD1 for D (5 bases). V dropped 6 bases and J dropped 6 bases, with 12 bases sitting between them. CDR1 and CDR2 from the germline V gene are MNHNY and SVGAGI (reference sequence). This CDR3 comprises 13 residues. The CDR3 loop is CASREGEPQPQHF. The CDR3 DNA sequence: TGTGCCAGCAGGGAAGGGGAGCCTCAGCCCCAGCATTTT.

This clonotype was observed a handful of times. The chain combines TRBV6-4 with TRBJ2-3; 8 nucleotides align to TRBD2. Per the germline V gene, CDR1 is MRHNA and CDR2 is SNTAGT. This CDR3 comprises 14 residues. V was pared by 6 bases and J by 4 bases, with 6 bases of the junction left unmatched. The CDR3 DNA is TGTGCCAGCAGCGCTGGACTAGCCTCAGATACGCAGTATTTT. The encoded protein is CASSAGLASDTQYF.

This clonotype was recorded once. The chain employs TRBV12-3 or TRBV12-4 and TRBJ2-4; no firm D call. The CDR3 loop spans 14 amino acids. V was cut by 4 bases and J by 2 bases, with 9 bases left in between. CDR3 sequence (DNA): TGTGCCAGCAGTTCCGGGTATACCAAAAACATTCAGTACTTC. Amino acids: CASSSGYTKNIQYF.

The rearrangement joins TRBV28 to TRBJ2-5; 7 positions match TRBD2. The end of the DNA fits TRBJ2-7 better, so the J call may be wrong. Germline V lookup: CDR1 MDHEN, CDR2 SYDVKM. The CDR3 is 18 residues long. The CDR3 loop is CASSLGPPWIVGRDEQYF. The CDR3 DNA reads as TGTGCCAGCAGTTTAGGCCCGCCTTGGATAGTGGGGAGGGACGAGCAGTACTTC.

About this clonotype: An end of the junction does not agree with germline; a read error may underlie this. This sequence joins TRBV6-5 and TRBJ2-1, with unresolved D. This CDR3 comprises 14 residues. CDR1 and CDR2 from the germline V gene are MNHEY and SVGAGI. The CDR3 coding sequence is TGTGCCAGCGGTTACCCTGGAGCTAACAACGAGCAGTTCTTC. It encodes CASGYPGANNEQFF.

The sample holds a few counts of this clonotype. The chain links TRBV20-1 to TRBJ2-7, with no clear D. This CDR3 comprises 12 residues. The V gene's germline CDR1 is DFQATT and CDR2 SNEGSKA (reference sequence). Trimming took off 5 bases at V and 5 bases at J, with 13 bases between the two ends. CDR3 sequence (DNA): TGCAGTGCTCCTCCCACTGGGGACGAGCAGTACTTC. This gives the protein CSAPPTGDEQYF.